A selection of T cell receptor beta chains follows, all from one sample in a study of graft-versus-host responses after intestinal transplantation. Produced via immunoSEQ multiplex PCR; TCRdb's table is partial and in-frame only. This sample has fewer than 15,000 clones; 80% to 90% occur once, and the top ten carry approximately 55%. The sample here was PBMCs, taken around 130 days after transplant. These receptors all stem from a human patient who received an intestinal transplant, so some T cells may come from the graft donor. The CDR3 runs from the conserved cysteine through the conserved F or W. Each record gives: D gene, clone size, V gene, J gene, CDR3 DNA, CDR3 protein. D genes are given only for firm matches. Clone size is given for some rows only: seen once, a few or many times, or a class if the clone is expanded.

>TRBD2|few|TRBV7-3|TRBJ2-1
TGTGCCAGCAGCCCCCAGGGGGTTCTAGCGGGAGGAATCCCTTACAATGAGCAGTTCTTC
CASSPQGVLAGGIPYNEQFF
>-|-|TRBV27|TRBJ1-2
TGTGCCAGCAGCTGGGCGACAGGTTCGAGCGGCTACACCTTC
CASSWATGSSGYTF
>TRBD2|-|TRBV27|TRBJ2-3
TGTGCCAGCGCTGCTCGAACTAGCGGGAGGACAGATACGCAGTATTTT
CASAARTSGRTDTQYF
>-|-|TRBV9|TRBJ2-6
TGTGCCAGCAGCGTAGACCGGACAGACCACTCTGGGGCCAACGTCCTGACTTTC
CASSVDRTDHSGANVLTF
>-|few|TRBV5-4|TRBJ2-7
TGTGCCAGCAGCGGGTGGGAAACCTACGAGCAGTACTTC
CASSGWETYEQYF
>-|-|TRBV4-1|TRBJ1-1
TGCGCCAGCAGCCCACGGGACAACCCGAACACTGAAGCTTTCTTT
CASSPRDNPNTEAFF
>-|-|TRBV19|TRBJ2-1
TGTGCCAGTAGTGCCGGGTACAACAATGAGCAGTTCTTC
CASSAGYNNEQFF
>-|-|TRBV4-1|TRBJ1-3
TGCGCCAGCACGGATTTAGGTTTCGCAGGAAACACCATATATTTT
CASTDLGFAGNTIYF
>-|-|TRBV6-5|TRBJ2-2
TGTGCCAGCAGTTACCTCAGGGGCGCGGGAACCGGGGAGCTGTTTTTT
CASSYLRGAGTGELFF
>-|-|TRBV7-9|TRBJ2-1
TGTGCCAGCAGCTTGACAGGATTAGGGCGCGAGCAGTTCTTC
CASSLTGLGREQFF
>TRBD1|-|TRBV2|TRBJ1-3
TGTGCCAGCAGTGAACAGGGGGCTGGAAACACCATATATTTT
CASSEQGAGNTIYF
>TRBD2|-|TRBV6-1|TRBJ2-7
TGTGCCAGCAGTGAAGAAAGCGGGGGATCCTACGAGCAGTACTTC
CASSEESGGSYEQYF
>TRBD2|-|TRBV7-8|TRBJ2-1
TGTGCCAGCCCCCCGGGTAGCGGGAGGGATACGGAATCCTACAATGAGCAGTTCTTC
CASPPGSGRDTESYNEQFF
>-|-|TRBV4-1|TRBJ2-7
TGCGCCAGCAGCCAAGAGCCCCCACCATCAGGCCCTGCCGAGCAGTACTTC
CASSQEPPPSGPAEQYF
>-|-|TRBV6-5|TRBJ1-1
TGTGCCAGCAGTTCCACGACAGGAATGAACACTGAAGCTTTCTTT
CASSSTTGMNTEAFF
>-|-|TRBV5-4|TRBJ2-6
TGTGCCAGCACCTACGGCGTAACCAGACAAAGTCGGGCCAACGTCCTGACTTTC
CASTYGVTRQSRANVLTF
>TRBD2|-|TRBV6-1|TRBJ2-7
TGTGCCAGCAGTGAGCGGACTAGCGGGAGGGCGTCCTACGAGCAGTACTTC
CASSERTSGRASYEQYF
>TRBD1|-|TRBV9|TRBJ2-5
TGTGCCAGCAGCGTAGCCGAGGGGGCAGCCCAAGAGACCCAGTACTTC
CASSVAEGAAQETQYF
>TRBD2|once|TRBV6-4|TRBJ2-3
TGTGCCAGCAGTGACTCAGCGGGGGGCACAGATGCGCAGTATTTT
CASSDSAGGTDAQYF
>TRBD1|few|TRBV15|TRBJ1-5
TGTGCCACCAGCGGGGGGACAGGGGGCTTGGGTCAGCCCCAGCATTTT
CATSGGTGGLGQPQHF